This record covers a single T cell receptor (beta chain). Its specificity is unknown. V was pared by 0 bases and J by 0 bases, with 14 bases of the junction left unmatched. This CDR3 is 20 amino acids long. Germline values: CDR1 MNHEY, CDR2 SVGAGI. For TCR beta, libraries came from iRepertoire HTBI primers and Arm-PCR of CDR3 regions. TCRdb reprocessed the multiplex PCR reads with MiXCR, giving one entry per CDR3 protein. The sample lists about 520,000 distinct CDR3 sequences, about 12% occurring once. The entry originates in a study of regulatory T cells in long-lasting Graves disease. Study-level results: Gene preferences differed: TRBV28, TRBJ1-2, TRBJ2-5 in persistent cases. Among the persistent patients, thousands of public clonotypes were shared, more than the roughly 970 shared among new patients.

Time point here: newly diagnosed GD, antithyroid drugs for less than 3 months. From RNA extracted from PBMCs, the TCR library was made. The sample also formed part of further work on T cells in Graves' hyperthyroidism and ophthalmopathy. From that report: RT-PCR in the first round (using the HTBI primer set) targeted the TCR CDR3.

The chain employs TRBV6-5 and TRBJ2-4, with TRBD2 matching 7 bases. The sequence was obtained from a woman younger than 45 with Graves disease. The material was peripheral blood mononuclear cells (PBMCs), obtained at new diagnosis, from a patient treated with antithyroid drugs. The CDR3 reads CASSYSRGRGLGKAKNIQYF. In DNA, the CDR3 is TGTGCCAGCAGTTACTCGAGAGGGCGGGGGTTGGGGAAAGCCAAAAACATTCAGTACTTC.